This entry lists 15 T cell receptor beta chains sequenced from one sample in a study of T cell responses to AZD1222 COVID-19 vaccine (dated by TCRdb to about 2021). The library was built by means of the immunoSEQ multiplex PCR assay. In its TCRdb copy, this immuneACCESS table keeps in-frame sequences only and misses some clones. Where compared with another copy, unresolved V genes explain less than half of these, and the others have no known cause. The sample table records 65,000 to 95,000 clones; 92% of these occur just once. The ten largest clones represent roughly 6.8% of the sample. Reading the label with the study, this specimen's time point is: baseline before first vaccination. Explained via the paper, the treatment or condition label denotes: meningococcal conjugate vaccine given as trial control. The specimen was peripheral blood, collected on day 0 of MenACWY control vaccination. These receptor sequences come from an adult in good health.

This clone was seen only once. The V gene is TRBV6-2 or TRBV6-3, the J gene TRBJ2-7; TRBD2 is a possible D gene (5 bases). V was trimmed by 0 bases and J by 5 bases, leaving 23 bases between them. The CDR3 is 18 residues long. Germline lookup yields CDR1 MNHEY and CDR2 SVGEGT. CDR3 sequence (DNA): TGTGCCAGCAGTTACTCGATCTCTGGCGACGGGGTTAGGGACGAGCAGTACTTC. It specifies CASSYSISGDGVRDEQYF.

The genes are TRBV9 and TRBJ1-1, with 9 bases fitting TRBD1. V was clipped by 4 bases and J by 5 bases; unmatched bases: 6. The CDR3 runs to 14 residues. Germline lookup yields CDR1 SGDLS and CDR2 YYNGEE. The CDR3, as DNA: TGTGCCAGCAGCCCGTGGACAGGGGAAACTGAAGCTTTCTTT. Translation gives CASSPWTGETEAFF.

This clone was picked up one time. This sequence joins TRBV3-1 (or the pseudogene TRBV3-2) and TRBJ2-2; D may be TRBD1 or TRBD2 (7 bases each). The CDR3 sequence is 16 residues long. CDR1 LGHDT and CDR2 YNNKEL come from the germline V gene (reference sequence). Trimming cost V 2 bases and J 6 bases, with 16 bases left between them. Here the CDR3 DNA reads TGTGCCAGCAGCCAACCAGGGGGAGGGGGGGCCGGGGAGCTGTTTTTT. Amino acids: CASSQPGGGGAGELFF.

The chain is built from TRBV2 and TRBJ2-3; 9 nucleotides align to TRBD2. The CDR3 consists of 14 residues. Trimming at V came to 8 bases and at J to 4 bases, leaving 7 bases not matched to a gene. CDR1 is SNHLY, CDR2 FYNNEI, per germline. The CDR3 loop is CASGREGAPDTQYF. The CDR3, as DNA: TGTGCCAGCGGGCGGGAGGGCGCACCAGATACGCAGTATTTT.

The CDR3 bases are TGTGCCAGCAGCTCGGAAGGCTTCCCCTACGAGCAGTACTTC. Its protein is CASSSEGFPYEQYF. The chain carries TRBV6-2 or TRBV6-3 and TRBJ2-7; D remains ambiguous. The germline V and J ends were trimmed by 6 bases and 2 bases, with 14 bases remaining between them. The CDR3 loop spans 14 amino acids. CDR1 is MNHEY and CDR2 is SVGEGT in the germline V gene.

The genes are TRBV12-3 or TRBV12-4 and TRBJ2-6; the D is unclear. V lost 6 bases to trimming and J lost 4 bases, with 7 bases between them. The CDR3 has 13 amino acids. CDR3 bases: TGTGCCAGCAGCCTCGGGGGGGCCAACGTCCTGACTTTC. This translates into CASSLGGANVLTF.

The rearrangement joins TRBV11-2 to TRBJ1-2, with TRBD1 identical over 9 bases. The CDR3 runs 14 residues. CDR1 is SGHAT and CDR2 is FQNNGV in the germline V gene. Trimming at V came to 2 bases and at J to 7 bases, leaving 5 bases not matched to a gene. In nucleotides, the CDR3 is TGTGCCAGCAGCTTACTTGGGACAGGGCTTGGCTACACCTTC. It translates to CASSLLGTGLGYTF.

The chain carries TRBV2 and TRBJ2-3, with 12 positions matching TRBD2. There are 15 residues in the CDR3. The V and J ends lost 6 bases and 6 bases, in that order; junction bases with no gene match: 7. Germline V lookup: CDR1 SNHLY, CDR2 FYNNEI. The CDR3 reads CASSAGLAGSDTQYF. In nucleotides, the CDR3 is TGTGCCAGCAGCGCTGGACTAGCGGGGTCTGATACGCAGTATTTT.

The rearrangement uses TRBV15 and TRBJ1-5; 9 bases are a match to TRBD1. Germline V gene sequence: CDR1 LNHNV, CDR2 YYDKDF (reference sequence). V shed 5 bases and J 4 bases; nucleotides not matched to a gene: 0. This CDR3 region has 13 residues. The CDR3 bases are TGTGCCACCAGCGGGACAGGGAATCAGCCCCAGCATTTT. Translating gives CATSGTGNQPQHF.

V and J are TRBV15 and TRBJ1-1; D unresolved. The CDR3 consists of 13 residues. Germline V gives CDR1 LNHNV, CDR2 YYDKDF (reference sequence). Trimming removed 1 base from V and 1 base from J, with 4 bases in between. This CDR3 is CATSRVENTEAFF. CDR3 DNA sequence: TGTGCCACCAGCAGAGTAGAGAACACTGAAGCTTTCTTT.

V is TRBV5-6 and J is TRBJ1-3; 7 bases map to TRBD1. After removal of 9 bases from V and 2 bases from J, the junction contained 8 bases not matched to a gene. Germline V CDR1 and CDR2: SGHDT, YYEEEE. The CDR3 is 14 amino acids. Here the CDR3 DNA reads TGTGCCACCCGCCGTCAGGGGGCTGGAAACACCATATATTTT. Translating it yields CATRRQGAGNTIYF.

V gene TRBV27 combines with J gene TRBJ1-1; the D gene is possibly TRBD1 (6 bases). The germline V gene encodes CDR1 MNHEY and CDR2 SMNVEV (reference sequence). The germline V and J ends were trimmed by 2 bases and 1 base, with 8 bases remaining between them. The CDR3 extends over 14 amino acids. The CDR3 sequence is CASSLEGQNTEAFF. CDR3 in DNA: TGTGCCAGCAGTTTAGAGGGACAGAACACTGAAGCTTTCTTT.

The rearrangement uses TRBV7-8 and TRBJ2-6; D might be TRBD1 or TRBD2, each matching 6 bases. V dropped 1 base and J dropped 1 base, with 8 bases sitting between them. Germline V gene lookup returns CDR1 SGHVS and CDR2 FQNEAQ. The CDR3 runs to 16 residues. The chain's CDR3 is CASSLGGASGANVLTF. Here the CDR3 DNA reads TGTGCCAGCAGCTTAGGGGGGGCGTCTGGGGCCAACGTCCTGACTTTC.

J is TRBJ1-2 and V is TRBV7-2; D unclear. V lost 1 base to trimming and J lost 7 bases, with 7 bases between them. The CDR3 has 12 amino acids. Germline CDR1 is SGHTA and CDR2 is FQGNSA. The CDR3 DNA is TGTGCCAGCAGCTTAGATGAAAGTGGCTACACCTTC. It codes for CASSLDESGYTF. The full variable domain, its missing parts supplied by reference TRBV7-2 and TRBJ1-2, is GAGVSQSPSNKVTEKGKDVELRCDPISGHTALYWYRQSLGQGLEFLIYFQGNSAPDKSGLPSDRFSAERTGGSVSTLTIQRTQQEDSAVYLCASSLDESGYTFGSGTRLTVV.

The V gene is TRBV2, the J gene TRBJ2-3; 11 nucleotides align to TRBD2. Germline V lookup: CDR1 SNHLY, CDR2 FYNNEI. There are 16 residues in the CDR3. The junction had 4 bases not matched to a gene; V was cut back by 1 base and J by 4 bases. This CDR3 is CASSEDSGRASDTQYF. The CDR3 DNA is TGTGCCAGCAGTGAAGATAGCGGGAGGGCCTCAGATACGCAGTATTTT.